The entry that follows covers one TCR beta chain sequence. The antigen this receptor binds is unknown. No much larger clone exists at a distance of one base, and base qualities are not known. The library was produced with 5' RACE. The instrument given in TCRdb is Illumina HiSeq 2000. Template switching added a universal primer binding site, and the final cDNA carried a unique molecular identifier that allowed TCR cDNA molecules to be counted accurately. Specific primers in the conserved constant-segment region were used to synthesize first-strand cDNA for TCR alpha and beta chains. To control for contamination, every cDNA library was double barcoded, receiving both a SMART-Mk sample barcode and Illumina barcodes. Two successive PCR steps introduced TruSeq adapter sequences along with Illumina sample barcodes. The Illumina HiSeq platform was used with custom primers to sequence TCR alpha and beta cDNA libraries. In the authors' own workflow: Unique molecular identifiers were extracted from raw reads with MiGEC, and CDR3 positions were determined with MiXCR. Recombination models were inferred per individual with the repgenHMM and IGoR tools using an EM algorithm. Shared clonotype analysis was performed with the tcR package in R, normalizing sharing by the product of cloneset sizes. To study raw recombination free of thymic and clonal selection effects, out-of-frame nonproductive sequences were analyzed. TCRdb passed the public sequencing reads through fastp at Q25 and MiXCR, retaining productive beta sequences. For every CDR3 protein sequence, its rows merge into one entry that carries the most common genes and DNA. The V and J calls and clone size come from TCRdb's table, not from the authors' own analysis. Here the sample has hundreds of thousands of distinct CDR3 sequences; about 20% occur a single time. The biggest ten clones account for around 12% of the sample.

Every donor in the study was a healthy Caucasian. Three pairs of female monozygotic twins, all aged about 18 to 29 years, made up the twin cohort. The RNA used for TCR libraries was isolated from peripheral blood mononuclear cells. Compared with germline, V lacks 4 bases and J lacks 5 bases; bases without a gene match: 1. The germline V gene encodes CDR1 DFQATT and CDR2 SNEGSKA (reference sequence). Including the terminal cysteine and phenylalanine, the CDR3 comprises 12 residues. Only the CDR3 region is kept as DNA, spanning 36 bases read in frame from base 1. The sample belongs to a study of identical twins listed by TCRdb under 2016. Concerning the study at large: TCR alpha and beta repertoires from monozygotic twins, unrelated adults of various ages and cord blood were deep-sequenced to test whether fetal clonotypes persist. To rule out contamination, the twin experiments were replicated at different times with different library preparation protocols.

On the study overall, not on this receptor specifically: Invariant T cells such as MAIT and iNKT could partly confound zero-insertion analyses, though diverse VJ usage argued against this for most clonotypes. Recombination models systematically underestimated out-of-frame TCR alpha sharing in monozygotic twins but agreed with sharing between unrelated individuals. Out-of-frame TCR alpha sequences shared between twins showed an excess of low generation-probability sequences compared with coincidental sharing between unrelated individuals. Conclusions relied on cross-sectional statistical analysis, since the same donors could not be followed over many years. Fewer insertions were carried by abundant cord blood beta clonotypes; a weaker similar trend was observed in young adult naive repertoires, while no such trend was observed in memory repertoires. Excess twin sharing in beta out-of-frame sequences was weaker because fewer shared sequences lowered the signal-to-noise ratio.

Separately, the same data were catalogued under a study of T cells expressing NK-cell markers. Looking at the second paper: TCR beta-chain repertoires were profiled in sorted CD3+CD56+NKG2C+, CD3+CD56+NKG2C- and CD3+CD56-NKG2C+ T-cell subsets from fewer than 10 donors. Among the eight sequenced donors, only one was HCMV-seronegative, while the other seven were HCMV-seropositive. In several experiments an anti-gammadeltaTCR antibody was added to restrict sorting to alphabetaTCR-expressing T cells. In 6 or 7 donors, the dominant CD3+CD56+NKG2C+ clonotypes ranked among the top 10 CD8+ clonotypes, making up roughly 1.0-7.5% of CD8+ T cells. Those dominant clonotypes were again the most abundant among CD3+CD56-NKG2C+ cells in a handful of donors, at about 25-65%. It remained unclear whether the expanded NKG2C-expressing T cell clones were specific for HCMV antigens. All eight donors whose samples were sequenced were randomly selected healthy volunteers, three of them men and five women. HCMV serostatus was determined by detecting HCMV-specific IgG in serum with a commercial ELISA kit. For six donors, bulk peripheral blood T-cell repertoires were additionally sequenced from unsorted PBMC. MIGEC was used to demultiplex reads and group reads by UMI, and MiTCR was used to assemble and quantify clonotypes. To exclude erroneous sequences, any TCR cDNA sequence not supported by at least two reads was discarded. The tcR package was used for downstream repertoire analysis, and clonotypes were matched across fractions by CDR3 nucleotide sequence plus V segment. VDJmatch was used to annotate antigen specificity against VDJdb, with one amino acid substitution in CDR3 permitted.

The source of this sequence is a woman between 18 and 30 years old in good health. What was sequenced was PBMCs. The V and J genes are TRBV20-1 and TRBJ2-1; the central 8 bases match TRBD1. The CDR3 in this case is CSATTGDNEQFF. The DNA sequence is given as TGCAGTGCTACGACAGGGGACAATGAGCAGTTCTTC.